This entry concerns a single TCR beta chain. Its target is unknown. This record belongs to a study of somatic mutations in cytotoxic T cells in rheumatoid arthritis. Findings and limits, study-wide: Neither rheumatoid arthritis patients nor age-matched healthy controls had significantly different CD8+ T-cell clonality from the other group. In rheumatoid arthritis patients, unlike healthy controls, CD8+ clonality rose with age.

CDR1 MNHNS and CDR2 SASEGT come from the germline V gene. Losses at the gene ends were 5 bases for V and 8 bases for J; bases not matched to a gene: 11. CDR3 length equals 15 residues. The protocol was immunoSEQ multiplex PCR, while the TCRdb copy is restricted to in-frame clones and leaves out a portion. The sample lists around 21,000 clones, about four fifths occurring once. Sequencing used CD8+ T cells sorted from blood. The receptor was derived from an adult with rheumatoid arthritis. This sequence joins TRBV6-1 and TRBJ2-1; 8 nucleotides line up with TRBD2. CDR3 sequence: CASSPLIGGAYEQFF. CDR3 DNA: TGTGCCAGCAGTCCACTCATCGGGGGGGCTTATGAGCAGTTCTTC.